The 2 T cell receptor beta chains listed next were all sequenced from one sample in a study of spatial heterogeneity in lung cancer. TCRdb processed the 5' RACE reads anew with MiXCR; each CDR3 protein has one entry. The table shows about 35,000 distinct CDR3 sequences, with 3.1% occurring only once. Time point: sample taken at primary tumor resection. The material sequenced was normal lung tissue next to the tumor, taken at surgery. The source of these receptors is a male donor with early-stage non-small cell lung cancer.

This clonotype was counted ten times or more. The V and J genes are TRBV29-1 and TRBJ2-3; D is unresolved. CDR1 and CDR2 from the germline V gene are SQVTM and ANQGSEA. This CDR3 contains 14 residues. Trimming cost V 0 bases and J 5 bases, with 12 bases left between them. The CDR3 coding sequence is TGCAGCGTTGAAGATCCCCTGGACGGAGATACGCAGTATTTT. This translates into CSVEDPLDGDTQYF.

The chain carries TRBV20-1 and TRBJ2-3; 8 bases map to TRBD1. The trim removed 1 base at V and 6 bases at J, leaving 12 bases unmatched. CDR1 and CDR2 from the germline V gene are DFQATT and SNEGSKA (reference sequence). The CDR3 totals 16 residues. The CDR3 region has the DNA TGCAGTGCTAGAGTTCCAGGACCACAGGGGGTGGATACGCAGTATTTT. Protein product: CSARVPGPQGVDTQYF.